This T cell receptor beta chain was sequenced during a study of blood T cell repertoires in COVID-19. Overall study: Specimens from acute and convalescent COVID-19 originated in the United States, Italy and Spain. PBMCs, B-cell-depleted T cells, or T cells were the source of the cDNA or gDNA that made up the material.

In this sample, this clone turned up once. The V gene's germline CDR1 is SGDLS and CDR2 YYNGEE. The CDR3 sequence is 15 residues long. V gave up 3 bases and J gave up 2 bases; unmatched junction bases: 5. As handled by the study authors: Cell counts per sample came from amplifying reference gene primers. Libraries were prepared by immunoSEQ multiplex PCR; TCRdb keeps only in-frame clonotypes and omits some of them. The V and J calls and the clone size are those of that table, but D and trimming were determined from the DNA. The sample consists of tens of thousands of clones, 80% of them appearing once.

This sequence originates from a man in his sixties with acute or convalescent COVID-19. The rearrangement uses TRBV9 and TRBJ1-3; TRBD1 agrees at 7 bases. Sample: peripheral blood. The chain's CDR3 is CASSGRGNAGNTIYF. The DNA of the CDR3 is TGTGCCAGCAGCGGCAGGGGGAACGCTGGAAACACCATATATTTT.